This TCR beta chain was captured by sequencing in a study of cytomegalovirus exposure and HLA in healthy donors. As to this clone: As yet, its antigen is unknown.

Study-wide results and caveats: In a later analysis, 15,000 to 20,000 TCR beta sequences were associated with HLA alleles at 0.05 false discovery rate. Researchers reported in a later analysis that a missense DCLRE1C variant was tied to TCR beta V- and J-gene trimming. Rare TCR sequences dominated, though some public TCRs recurred in many donors.

Primers: 60 Vbeta forward and 13 Jbeta reverse. TCRdb's copy holds only in-frame clones and misses some; the assay was immunoSEQ multiplex PCR. The sample carries roughly 70,000 clones, roughly two thirds recorded once. The V and J ends lost 1 base and 9 bases, in that order; junction bases with no gene match: 11. The germline V gene has CDR1 SGHTA and CDR2 FQGNSA. The CDR3 has 16 amino acids. Sequences were obtained from PBMCs. The chain uses TRBV7-2 and TRBJ2-3; 9 bases line up with TRBD2. The sequence derives from a male donor in good health and CMV-seropositive. In DNA, the CDR3 is TGTGCCAGCAGCTTAGTTGCGGGAGGGACATCGACGACGCAGTATTTT. This encodes CASSLVAGGTSTTQYF.